This TCR beta chain comes out of a study of regulatory T cells in long-lasting Graves disease. Study as a whole: For under 3 months, newly diagnosed Graves' patients had been taking antithyroid drugs.

This clonotype turned up a few times. This CDR3 has 13 amino acids. The junction had 3 bases not matched to a gene; V was cut back by 6 bases and J by 7 bases. As to time point: newly diagnosed GD, antithyroid drugs for less than 3 months. Preparation of the TCR library used RNA extracted from PBMCs. Relying on iRepertoire HTBI primers and Arm-PCR of CDR3 regions, the team built TCR beta libraries. TCRdb used MiXCR to reprocess the multiplex PCR reads, holding one entry per CDR3 protein. The repertoire consists of 200,000 to 250,000 distinct CDR3 sequences, with around 20% occurring once and the leading ten covering approximately 13%.

The chain employs TRBV12-3 or TRBV12-4 and TRBJ2-2, with TRBD1 matching over 9 bases. This receptor was taken from a female donor with Graves disease. The sample was peripheral blood mononuclear cells (PBMCs), taken at new diagnosis, from a patient treated with antithyroid drugs. CDR3 sequence: CASSRQGDGELFF. The CDR3 DNA sequence: TGTGCCAGCAGCCGACAGGGGGACGGGGAGCTGTTTTTT.